This is a list of T cell receptor beta chains from one sample in a study of CD8 T cells in ankylosing spondylitis. One entry per CDR3 protein results from TCRdb running MiXCR on the 5' RACE reads. The table records a few hundred thousand distinct CDR3 sequences, 20% to 25% of them present only once. The sequenced sample was blood, either unsorted or a sorted T cell fraction (not recorded which). Receptor source: a female donor with ankylosing spondylitis or in good health (not recorded which). The conserved cysteine and the conserved F or W are not part of the CDR3 here. The order of the fields is V gene, CDR3 protein.

V: TRBV20-1; CDR3: SASGTPGLAGSFYEQY
V: TRBV11-2; CDR3: ASTLGASGSAAETQY
V: TRBV7-9; CDR3: ASSFRGGTHNEQF
V: TRBV5-1; CDR3: ASSLAASGTNNEQF
V: TRBV27; CDR3: ASSSRRPDQPQH
V: TRBV20-1; CDR3: SATKPGQGTQY
V: TRBV7-2; CDR3: ASSVQAGDTQY
V: TRBV4-3; CDR3: ASSQDPTENTEAF
V: TRBV15; CDR3: ATSRDRAGERSLH
V: TRBV3-1; CDR3: ASSLESAKNIQY
V: TRBV20-1; CDR3: SARGVAGAAYEQY
V: TRBV12-3/TRBV12-4; CDR3: ASTPDHQGAGYIQY
V: TRBV10-3; CDR3: AISESGGSYT
V: TRBV7-3; CDR3: ASSFSMNTEAF
V: TRBV29-1; CDR3: SVGDIFYEQY
V: TRBV6-1; CDR3: ASSRPTGSGEQY
V: TRBV9; CDR3: ASSTRGGSLQNEQF
V: TRBV29-1; CDR3: SVQDRGKETQY
V: TRBV12-3/TRBV12-4; CDR3: ASSPLWRRAF
V: TRBV6-2/TRBV6-3; CDR3: ASIRRRTDYEQY
V: TRBV18; CDR3: ASSTSANYGYT
V: TRBV7-2; CDR3: ASSRLPDTQY
V: TRBV5-1; CDR3: ASSLGSGLEQF
V: TRBV28; CDR3: ASSLGQGAHEQY
V: TRBV20-1; CDR3: SAAQTSQSWG
V: TRBV7-3; CDR3: ASSPPGTVDEQY
V: TRBV6-6; CDR3: ASSYAHEQY
V: TRBV18; CDR3: ASSPQDFAYEQY
V: TRBV20-1; CDR3: SARVRRNYGYT
V: TRBV12-3/TRBV12-4; CDR3: ASSPRRQGGGDTQY
V: TRBV11-2; CDR3: ASSSVAGAPSSYEQY
V: TRBV4-2; CDR3: ASSATRRTLAGPTVHEQF
V: TRBV20-1; CDR3: SARGQLQETQY
V: TRBV2; CDR3: ASSVLTNTGELF
V: TRBV20-1; CDR3: SAITGQTYEQY
V: TRBV29-1; CDR3: STKRTEQAF
V: TRBV7-2; CDR3: ASSLGFGGGSTDTQY
V: TRBV10-3; CDR3: AIRGLMASYNEQF
V: TRBV12-3/TRBV12-4; CDR3: ASDLSVGGYSTDTQY
V: TRBV20-1; CDR3: SARDIGRAYNEQF
V: TRBV20-1; CDR3: SALSGQGEYGYT
V: TRBV5-6; CDR3: ASSSTLRLAGDETQY
V: TRBV6-6; CDR3: ASSYTAGTEAF
V: TRBV5-1; CDR3: ARSRIGQETQY
V: TRBV7-7; CDR3: ASSLAGGGGNEQF
V: TRBV12-3/TRBV12-4; CDR3: ASSSIRFLYT
V: TRBV12-3/TRBV12-4; CDR3: ASSLATGGISNQPQH
V: TRBV6-1; CDR3: ASRTFLADEQF
V: TRBV28; CDR3: ASSWDAKETQY
V: TRBV30; CDR3: AWGPLAPNSYNEQF
V: TRBV6-5; CDR3: ASSYGTGGNTEAF
V: TRBV3-1; CDR3: ASSHGTGRQETQY
V: TRBV18; CDR3: ASSPVSLATGELF